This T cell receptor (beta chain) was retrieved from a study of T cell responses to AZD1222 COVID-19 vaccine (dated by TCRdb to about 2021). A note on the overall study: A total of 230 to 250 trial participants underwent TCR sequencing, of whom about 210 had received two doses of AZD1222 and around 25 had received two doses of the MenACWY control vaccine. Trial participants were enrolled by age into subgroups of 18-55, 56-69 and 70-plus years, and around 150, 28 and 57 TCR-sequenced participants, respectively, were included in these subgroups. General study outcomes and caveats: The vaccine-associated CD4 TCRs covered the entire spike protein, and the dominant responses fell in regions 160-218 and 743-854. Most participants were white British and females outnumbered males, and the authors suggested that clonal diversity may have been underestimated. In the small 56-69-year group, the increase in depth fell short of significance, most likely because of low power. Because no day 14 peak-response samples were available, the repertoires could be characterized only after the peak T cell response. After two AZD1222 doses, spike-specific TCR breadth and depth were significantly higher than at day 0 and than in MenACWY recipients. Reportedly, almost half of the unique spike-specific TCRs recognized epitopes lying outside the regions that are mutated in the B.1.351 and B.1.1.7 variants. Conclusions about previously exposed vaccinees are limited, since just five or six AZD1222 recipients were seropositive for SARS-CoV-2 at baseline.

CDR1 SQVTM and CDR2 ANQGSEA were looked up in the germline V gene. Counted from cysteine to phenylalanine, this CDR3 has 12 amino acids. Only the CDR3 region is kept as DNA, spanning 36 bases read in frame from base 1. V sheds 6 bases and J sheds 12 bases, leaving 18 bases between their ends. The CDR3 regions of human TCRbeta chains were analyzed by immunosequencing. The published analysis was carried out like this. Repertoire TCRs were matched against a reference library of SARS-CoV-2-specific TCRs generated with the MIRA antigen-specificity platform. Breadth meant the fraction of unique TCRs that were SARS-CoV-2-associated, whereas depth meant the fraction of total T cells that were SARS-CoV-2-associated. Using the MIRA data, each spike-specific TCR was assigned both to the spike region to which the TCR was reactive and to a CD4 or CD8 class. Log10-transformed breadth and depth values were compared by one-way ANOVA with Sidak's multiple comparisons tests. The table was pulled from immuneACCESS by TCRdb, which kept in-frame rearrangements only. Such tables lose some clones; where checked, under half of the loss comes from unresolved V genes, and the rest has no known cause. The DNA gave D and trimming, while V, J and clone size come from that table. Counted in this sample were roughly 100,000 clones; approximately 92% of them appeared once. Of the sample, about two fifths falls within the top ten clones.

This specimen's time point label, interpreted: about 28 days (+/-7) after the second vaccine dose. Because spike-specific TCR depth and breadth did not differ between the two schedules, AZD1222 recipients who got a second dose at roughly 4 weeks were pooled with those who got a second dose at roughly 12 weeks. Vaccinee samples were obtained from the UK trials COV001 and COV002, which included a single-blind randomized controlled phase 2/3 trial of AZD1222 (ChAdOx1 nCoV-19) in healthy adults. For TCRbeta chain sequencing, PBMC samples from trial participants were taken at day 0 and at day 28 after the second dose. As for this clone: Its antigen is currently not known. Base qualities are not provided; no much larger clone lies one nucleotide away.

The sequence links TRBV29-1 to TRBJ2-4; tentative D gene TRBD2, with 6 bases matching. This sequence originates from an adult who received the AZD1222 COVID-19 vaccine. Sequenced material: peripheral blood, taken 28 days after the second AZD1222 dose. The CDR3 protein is CSVDTDYGDQYF. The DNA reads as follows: TGCAGCGTGGACACGGACTACGGGGATCAGTACTTC. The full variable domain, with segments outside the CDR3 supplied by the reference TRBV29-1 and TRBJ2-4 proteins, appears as SAVISQKPSRDICQRGTSLTIQCQVDSQVTMMFWYRQQPGQSLTLIATANQGSEATYESGFVIDKFPISRPNLTFSTLTVSNMSPEDSSIYLCSVDTDYGDQYFGAGTRLSVL.